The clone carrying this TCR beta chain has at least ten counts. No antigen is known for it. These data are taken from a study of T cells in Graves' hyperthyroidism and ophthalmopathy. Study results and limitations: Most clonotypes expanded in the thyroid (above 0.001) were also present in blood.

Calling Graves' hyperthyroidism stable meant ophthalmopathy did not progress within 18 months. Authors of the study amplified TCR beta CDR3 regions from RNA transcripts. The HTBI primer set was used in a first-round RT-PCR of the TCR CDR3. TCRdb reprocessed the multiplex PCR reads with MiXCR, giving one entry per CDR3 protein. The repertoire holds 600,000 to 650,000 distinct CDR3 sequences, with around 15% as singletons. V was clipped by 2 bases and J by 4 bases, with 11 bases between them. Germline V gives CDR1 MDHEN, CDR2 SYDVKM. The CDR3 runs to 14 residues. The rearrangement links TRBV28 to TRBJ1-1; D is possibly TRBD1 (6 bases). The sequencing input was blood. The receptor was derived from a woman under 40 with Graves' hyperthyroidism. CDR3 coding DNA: TGTGCCAGCAGTTTAGTTGGGGGGGCCACTGAAGCTTTCTTT. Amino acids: CASSLVGGATEAFF. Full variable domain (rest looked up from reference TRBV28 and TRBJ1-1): DVKVTQSSRYLVKRTGEKVFLECVQDMDHENMFWYRQDPGLGLRLIYFSYDVKMKEKGDIPEGYSVSREKKERFSLILESASTNQTSMYLCASSLVGGATEAFFGQGTRLTVV.